Below, 14 T cell receptor beta chains from the same sample are listed, as sequenced in a study of blood T cells in healthy people across ages. Using a J-beta primer mix together with a sample-barcoded 5' primer, a second PCR was run for 7 to 11 cycles. Using its own MiXCR run on the 5' RACE reads, TCRdb lists one record per CDR3 protein. Of about 930,000 distinct CDR3 sequences listed, almost 30% are singletons. This same sample was also taken into another study, of T cells of mothers and their children.

Sequenced sample: blood. These receptors were obtained from a woman aged 40 to 50 in good health.

On this clonotype itself: This clone may be a read error of a much larger clone one base away. V and J are TRBV20-1 and TRBJ1-5; 8 positions agree with TRBD1. The V gene's germline CDR1 is DFQATT and CDR2 SNEGSKA (reference sequence). This CDR3 contains 17 residues. J was trimmed by 1 base and V by 6 bases; bases with no gene match: 14. CDR3 sequence reads: CSARFRAGGKSNQPQHF. The CDR3 DNA reads TGCAGTGCACGCTTCCGCGCAGGGGGCAAGAGCAATCAGCCCCAGCATTTT.

This clonotype has ten or more counts. This chain joins TRBV6-6 and TRBJ2-1; 8 bases align to TRBD1. Germline V CDR1 and CDR2: MNHNY, SVGAGI (reference sequence). V lost 10 bases and J lost 9; bases outside the gene matches: 5. This CDR3 region has 11 residues. The CDR3 reads CATQGAAEQFF. Here the CDR3 DNA reads TGTGCCACCCAGGGGGCGGCTGAGCAGTTCTTC.

Only a few counts were recorded for this clonotype. One end of the junction does not line up with germline, which may come from a read error. The V call is TRBV20-1, the J call TRBJ2-4; the match to TRBD1 covers 7 bases. The J call may be in error: the DNA end matches TRBJ2-7 better. The CDR3 has 14 residues. Germline V gene data show CDR1 as DFQATT and CDR2 as SNEGSKA (reference sequence). The CDR3, as DNA: TGCGGTGCTAGAGAGGGGGCGGTAATTTACGAGCAGTACTTC. Encoded protein: CGAREGAVIYEQYF.

The sample holds a few counts of this clonotype. The rearrangement joins TRBV6-5 to TRBJ2-3, with 8 bases that match TRBD1. V shed 7 bases and J 2 bases; nucleotides not matched to a gene: 5. This CDR3 has 14 amino acids. Germline loops: CDR1 MNHEY, CDR2 SVGAGI. Here the CDR3 reads CASKPDRVTDTQYF. Here the CDR3 DNA reads TGTGCCAGCAAGCCGGACAGGGTCACAGATACGCAGTATTTT.

The J gene is TRBJ1-2, the V gene TRBV20-1; D is undetermined. The CDR3 totals 11 residues. Germline V lookup: CDR1 DFQATT, CDR2 SNEGSKA (reference sequence). V dropped 4 bases and J dropped 8 bases, with 11 bases sitting between them. The CDR3 nucleotides read TGCAGTGCTATGGCACCCGCCGGCTACACCTTC. Amino acid sequence: CSAMAPAGYTF.

The V and J genes are TRBV4-1 and TRBJ1-4; possibly TRBD1 for D (5 bases). The ends were cut back, 4 bases at V and 5 bases at J, with 14 bases in the middle. The germline CDR1 and CDR2 sequences are MGHRA and YSYEKL. CDR3 size: 15 residues. The CDR3 spells CASSPRDVSNEKLFF. The CDR3 nucleotides read TGCGCCAGCAGCCCGCGGGACGTGTCGAATGAAAAACTGTTTTTT.

Many counts were recorded for this clonotype. The chain couples TRBV24-1 to TRBJ2-7; D remains ambiguous. The CDR3 has 13 amino acids. Between the trimmed V and J ends, which lost 4 bases and 3 bases, there was a span of 9 bases. From germline, CDR1 is KGHDR and CDR2 SFDVKD. CDR3 nucleotide sequence: TGTGCCACCAGTGACTTTTTAGGCTACGAGCAGTACTTC. It specifies CATSDFLGYEQYF.

This clonotype was recorded only once. This may be a read error, as it is one base from a much larger clone. The rearrangement uses TRBV7-2 and TRBJ2-7; no firm D call. The J call may be in error: the DNA end matches TRBJ2-4 better. Germline CDR1 reads SGHTA; CDR2 reads FQGNSA. This CDR3 comprises 12 residues. The CDR3 coding sequence is TGTGCCAGCAGCTTAGCCAAAAGCATTCAGTACTTC. It yields the protein CASSLAKSIQYF.

With respect to this clonotype: A read error may account for a junction end that differs from germline. The chain joins TRBV7-9 to TRBJ2-1; possibly TRBD2 for D (5 bases). Germline V lookup: CDR1 SEHNR, CDR2 FQNEAQ (reference sequence). CDR3 length: 13 residues. CDR3 sequence (DNA): TGTGCCTGCAGCTCCCTAGCCGGAAATGAGCAGTTCTTC. Translating gives CACSSLAGNEQFF.

The sample holds a few counts of this clonotype. The DNA for the CDR3 is TGCAGTGCTATCGACACGAACACTGAAGCTTTCTTT. Protein product: CSAIDTNTEAFF. V and J are TRBV20-1 and TRBJ1-1, with no clear D. Looked up from germline, CDR1 is DFQATT and CDR2 is SNEGSKA (reference sequence). This CDR3 is 12 amino acids long. Trimming stripped 4 bases from V and 1 base from J, with 7 bases between.

Regarding this clonotype: A much larger clone is a single base away; this may be a read error. The chain links TRBV29-1 to TRBJ2-6, with a tentative D call TRBD2 (6 bases). The germline CDR1 and CDR2 sequences are SQVTM and ANQGSEA. The CDR3 has 14 residues. The CDR3 region has the DNA TGCAGCGTTACTGGAGGGCCTGGGGCCAACGTCCGGACTTTC. Translated: CSVTGGPGANVRTF.

This clonotype was observed a few times. The chain couples TRBV7-8 to TRBJ1-2; a possible D gene is TRBD1 (6 bases). The CDR3 has 16 residues. Trimming shortened V by 2 bases and J by 0 bases, and 13 bases separated the two germline ends. The germline gives CDR1 SGHVS, CDR2 FQNEAQ. The CDR3, as DNA: TGTGCCAGCAGCTTACTTGGGACACACTCTAACTATGGCTACACCTTC. Translating it yields CASSLLGTHSNYGYTF.

This clonotype has a count of ten or more. The V and J genes are TRBV6-6 and TRBJ1-5; the D is unclear. Between the trimmed V and J ends, which lost 0 bases and 0 bases, there was a span of 3 bases. Germline CDR1 MNHNY, CDR2 SVGAGI (reference sequence). The CDR3 extends over 14 amino acids. DNA for the CDR3: TGTGCCAGCAGTTACTCGAGTAGCAATCAGCCCCAGCATTTT. It specifies CASSYSSSNQPQHF.

This rearrangement joins TRBV5-5 to TRBJ2-5; 8 bases align to TRBD1. This CDR3 contains 16 residues. The ends lost 4 bases at V and 11 bases at J; junction bases unmatched: 19. The germline gives CDR1 SGHKS, CDR2 YYEKEE (reference sequence). CDR3 in DNA: TGTGCCAGCAGCCCCAACCAGGGGGCCGGCTACAATGAGCAGTACTTC. Its translation: CASSPNQGAGYNEQYF.